The rows below give T cell receptor beta chains drawn from one sample of a study of T cell responses to AZD1222 COVID-19 vaccine. Sequencing used immunoSEQ multiplex PCR; TCRdb keeps in-frame clones, though not all of them. Of 110,000 or so clones in the sample, about 88% were seen once. Here the sequenced sample was peripheral blood, taken 28 days after the second AZD1222 dose. The source is an adult who received the AZD1222 COVID-19 vaccine. Both conserved end residues are part of each CDR3. The D gene is left open where the match is weak. Rows may omit the clone size; those that give it use once, few, many or a size class.

TRBJ2-6 TRBV24-1 NA NA TGTGCCACGGCCCCGGGGGCGGGGGCCAACGTCCTGACTTTC CATAPGAGANVLTF
TRBJ1-1 TRBV5-8 TRBD1 NA TGTGCCAGCAGCACCCTGGACAGGGACACTGAAGCTTTCTTT CASSTLDRDTEAFF
TRBJ1-1 TRBV6-5 NA once TGTGCCAGCAGACCCACATCGAACACTGAAGCTTTCTTT CASRPTSNTEAFF
TRBJ1-1 TRBV18 NA once TGTGCCAGCTCCCCGGACAGTTTGAACACTGAAGCTTTCTTT CASSPDSLNTEAFF
TRBJ1-1 TRBV2 NA NA TGTGCCAGCAGATGGGACGAGAACACTGAAGCTTTCTTT CASRWDENTEAFF
TRBJ1-5 TRBV10-1 TRBD1 few TGCGCCAGCAGTGACTCTCCTGACAGGGGTGGCAATCAGCCCCAGCATTTT CASSDSPDRGGNQPQHF
TRBJ2-7 TRBV9 TRBD2 NA TGTGCCAGCAGCGCCCGAGCGCTAGCGGGGAACGAGCAGTACTTC CASSARALAGNEQYF
TRBJ1-6 TRBV4-1 NA NA TGCGCCAGCAGCATCGGACAGTATAATTCACCCCTCCACTTT CASSIGQYNSPLHF
TRBJ1-5 TRBV30 NA once TGTGCCTGGAGTGAGATTAGCAATCAGCCCCAGCATTTT CAWSEISNQPQHF
TRBJ2-1 TRBV24-1 NA NA TGTGCCACCAGTGATTTGGCCCGGAGCTCCTACAATGAGCAGTTCTTC CATSDLARSSYNEQFF
TRBJ1-6 TRBV4-1 NA NA TGCGCCAGCAGCCAAGTTGGCAGAAGCAATTCACCCCTCCACTTT CASSQVGRSNSPLHF
TRBJ1-5 TRBV10-3 TRBD1 NA TGTGCCATCAGTGTCGGGGACAGGGAGGGCAATCAGCCCCAGCATTTT CAISVGDREGNQPQHF
TRBJ2-4 TRBV19 NA once TGTGCCAGTAGTAGTTTTGTCGGGGAAGCCAAAAACATTCAGTACTTC CASSSFVGEAKNIQYF
TRBJ1-1 TRBV30 TRBD1 NA TGTGCCTGGCGGAGGACAGGGGGCTTGGACACTGAAGCTTTCTTT CAWRRTGGLDTEAFF
TRBJ1-6 TRBV11-2 NA once TGTGCCAGCAGCTTAGACAGGGACGTGTATTCACCCCTCCACTTT CASSLDRDVYSPLHF
TRBJ1-1 TRBV3-1/TRBV3-2 TRBD1 NA TGTGCCAGCAGCCAACCCCAGGGGGGGAACACTGAAGCTTTCTTT CASSQPQGGNTEAFF
TRBJ2-5 TRBV29-1 TRBD1 NA TGCAGCGTTCGACAGGGTGGGTCCGAGACCCAGTACTTC CSVRQGGSETQYF
TRBJ1-5 TRBV5-1 TRBD1 NA TGCGCCAGCAGCCCGGACAGGGGGCCGGGTCAGCCCCAGCATTTT CASSPDRGPGQPQHF
TRBJ1-5 TRBV5-4 NA once TGTGCCAGCAGCTTGTTGGGTAGCAATCAGCCCCAGCATTTT CASSLLGSNQPQHF
TRBJ1-2 TRBV6-1 TRBD1 NA TGTGCCAGCAGTGAATTAAGGACAGGGTATGGCTACACCTTC CASSELRTGYGYTF
TRBJ1-4 TRBV21-1 NA NA TGTGCCAGCAGCAGTAAACAGGGGGCGACCGAAAAACTGTTTTTT CASSSKQGATEKLFF
TRBJ1-5 TRBV29-1 TRBD1 NA TGCAGCGTTGGAGGGACAGCAAATCAGCCCCAGCATTTT CSVGGTANQPQHF
TRBJ1-5 TRBV19 NA once TGTGCCAGTACCACCCCCGGGGGTTCGGATAGCAATCAGCCCCAGCATTTT CASTTPGGSDSNQPQHF
TRBJ2-2 TRBV18 NA NA TGTGCCAGCTCACCCACAGCCTCGTGGGGCACCGGGGAGCTGTTTTTT CASSPTASWGTGELFF
TRBJ2-1 TRBV27 NA NA TGTGCCAGCAGTTTATCGATCGGGGGGCTCTACAATGAGCAGTTCTTC CASSLSIGGLYNEQFF
TRBJ1-2 TRBV9 NA few TGTGCCAGCAGCGTAGCAGGGCAACCACTTTATGGCTACACCTTC CASSVAGQPLYGYTF
TRBJ1-2 TRBV28 NA NA TGTGCCAGCAGTCCCACTATTCAGTATGGCTACACCTTC CASSPTIQYGYTF
TRBJ1-3 TRBV6-2/TRBV6-3 NA NA TGTGCCAGCAGTTACGAAACCGGGACGGGAGTCTCTGGAAACACCATATATTTT CASSYETGTGVSGNTIYF
TRBJ2-1 TRBV30 NA few TGTGCCTGGAGTGACCTCCCCACCTACAATGAGCAGTTCTTC CAWSDLPTYNEQFF
TRBJ1-5 TRBV5-6 NA NA TGTGCCAGCAGCCAGCAGACCGACAGAATTAGCAATCAGCCCCAGCATTTT CASSQQTDRISNQPQHF
TRBJ2-7 TRBV29-1 TRBD1 NA TGCAGCGTTGTGGACAGGGCCACCTACGAGCAGTACTTC CSVVDRATYEQYF
TRBJ1-2 TRBV7-8 TRBD1 NA TGTGCCAGCAGCCCCTGGGGACAGGAGCGGCATGGCTACACCTTC CASSPWGQERHGYTF
TRBJ1-1 TRBV11-2 TRBD1 once TGTGCCAGCAGCTTCCGGGACAGGGGTACTGAAGCTTTCTTT CASSFRDRGTEAFF
TRBJ2-1 TRBV11-3 TRBD2 NA TGTGCCAGCAGCGCGGGGGTAGCGCGCAATGAGCAGTTCTTC CASSAGVARNEQFF
TRBJ1-2 TRBV6-5 NA NA TGTGCCAGCAGTTTCACCGAAGCTCCCTATGGCTACACCTTC CASSFTEAPYGYTF
TRBJ1-1 TRBV19 TRBD1 NA TGTGCCAGTAGTCCCCTGACAGGGCGGAACACTGAAGCTTTCTTT CASSPLTGRNTEAFF
TRBJ2-2 TRBV5-1 NA NA TGCGCCAGCAGCTTGTTGGAGGTGGGGAACACCGGGGAGCTGTTTTTT CASSLLEVGNTGELFF